The clone carrying this T cell receptor beta chain was counted only a few times. These data originate in a study of cytomegalovirus exposure and HLA in healthy donors. The PCR employed 60 Vbeta primers together with 13 Jbeta primers. Assay: immunoSEQ multiplex PCR; the TCRdb copy retains only in-frame clones and omits some. This table holds more than 80,000 clones, around three quarters found once. Sequenced sample: PBMCs. The sequence was obtained from a boy aged 10-17 years in good health and CMV-seronegative.

CDR3 region: CATSNGGLGNQPQHF. CDR3 nucleotide sequence: TGTGCCACCAGCAACGGGGGGCTTGGCAATCAGCCCCAGCATTTT. The chain employs TRBV15 and TRBJ1-5; possible D gene TRBD1, 6 bases. The length of the CDR3 is 15 residues. Deletions cut 4 bases from V and 2 bases from J, with 12 bases between. Germline V gene data show CDR1 as LNHNV and CDR2 as YYDKDF (reference sequence).